This T cell receptor (beta chain) stems from a study of CD8+ T cells in alopecia areata. Germline V gene data show CDR1 as WSHSY and CDR2 as SAAADI. The CDR3 is made up of 15 amino acids. V lost 6 bases to trimming and J lost 8 bases; unmatched junction nucleotides: 13. This clone was counted between two and nine times. The authors extracted RNA and reverse transcribed it into cDNA as the sequencing template. Sequencing was performed with immunoSEQ multiplex PCR; in TCRdb, only in-frame clones are kept and a portion is missing. This table has 150,000 or so clones, about three fifths appearing once. The TCR was taken from a human donor in good health. The chain links TRBV10-2 to TRBJ2-4; 7 bases agree with TRBD1. Sequencing input: CD4+ T cells sorted from blood. CDR3 sequence reads: CASRDSGTVTDIQYF. CDR3 in DNA: TGCGCCAGCAGGGACTCCGGGACAGTAACGGACATTCAGTACTTC.